This T cell receptor (beta chain) originates from a study of blood T cells in healthy people across ages. The CDR3 extends over 15 amino acids. CDR1 MNHEY and CDR2 SMNVEV come from the germline V gene (reference sequence). The V end was cut by 5 bases, the J end by 3 bases, with 11 bases between. It was with a sample-barcoded 5' primer and a J-beta primer mix that a second PCR of about 7 to 12 cycles was run. TCRdb redid the calling of the 5' RACE reads with MiXCR, one entry per CDR3 protein. In the table there are approximately 1.5 million distinct CDR3 sequences, under 55% of which are singletons. This clonotype was observed a handful of times.

V usage is TRBV27 and J usage is TRBJ2-6; weak D call: TRBD1 (5 bases). The TCR originated in a woman younger than 30 in good health. The sample was blood. The CDR3: CASSTQGFGANVLTF. The DNA of the CDR3 is TGTGCCAGCAGTACTCAGGGTTTTGGGGCCAACGTCCTGACTTTC.